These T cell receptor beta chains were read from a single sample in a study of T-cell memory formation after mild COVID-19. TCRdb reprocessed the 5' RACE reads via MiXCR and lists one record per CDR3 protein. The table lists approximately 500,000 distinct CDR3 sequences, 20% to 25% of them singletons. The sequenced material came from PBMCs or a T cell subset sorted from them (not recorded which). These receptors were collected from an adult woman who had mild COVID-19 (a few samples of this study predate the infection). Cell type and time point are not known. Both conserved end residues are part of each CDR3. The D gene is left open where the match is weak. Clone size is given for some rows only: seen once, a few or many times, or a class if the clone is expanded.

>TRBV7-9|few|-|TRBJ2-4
CASSLDRVTKNIQYF
TGTGCCAGCAGCTTAGACCGCGTTACCAAAAACATTCAGTACTTC
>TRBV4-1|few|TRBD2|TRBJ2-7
CASSQGGAGGHEQYF
TGCGCCAGCAGCCAAGGAGGGGCGGGGGGACACGAGCAGTACTTC
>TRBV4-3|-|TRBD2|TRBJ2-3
CASSQSRGSGSRTDTQYF
TGCGCCAGCAGCCAATCCAGAGGCAGCGGGAGCCGCACAGATACGCAGTATTTT
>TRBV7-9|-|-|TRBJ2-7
CASTPGLGTPTYEQYF
TGTGCCAGCACCCCGGGGTTAGGGACACCGACCTACGAGCAGTACTTC
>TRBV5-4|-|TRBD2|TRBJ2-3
CASSLGVLAGGPGQYF
TGTGCCAGCAGCTTGGGGGTCCTAGCGGGAGGGCCGGGGCAGTATTTT
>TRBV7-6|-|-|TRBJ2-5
CASSLDDRVASF
TGTGCCAGCAGCCTCGATGACCGGGTGGCATCCTTC
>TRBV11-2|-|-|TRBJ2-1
CASSPGGGLSYNEQFF
TGTGCCAGCAGCCCCGGGGGCGGTCTCTCCTACAATGAGCAGTTCTTC
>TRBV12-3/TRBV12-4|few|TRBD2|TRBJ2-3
CASGRTSASTDTQYF
TGTGCCAGCGGCAGGACTAGCGCCTCCACAGATACGCAGTATTTT
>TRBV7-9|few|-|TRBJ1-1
CASSLAAGLNTEAFF
TGTGCCAGCAGCTTAGCGGCAGGTTTGAACACTGAAGCTTTCTTT
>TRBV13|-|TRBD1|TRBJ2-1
CASSRQGNYNEQFF
TGTGCCAGCAGCCGACAGGGAAACTACAATGAGCAGTTCTTC
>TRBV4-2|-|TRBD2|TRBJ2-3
CASSQPSGRGTDTQYF
TGTGCCAGCAGCCAACCGTCCGGGAGGGGCACAGATACGCAGTATTTT
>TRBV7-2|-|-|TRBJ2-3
CASSRGAGFTDTQYF
TGTGCCAGCAGCCGGGGGGCGGGCTTCACAGATACGCAGTATTTT
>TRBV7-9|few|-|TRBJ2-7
CASSLGGLEQYF
TGTGCCAGCAGCTTAGGGGGGCTCGAGCAGTACTTC
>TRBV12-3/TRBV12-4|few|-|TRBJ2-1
CASSLQPNEQFF
TGTGCCAGCAGTTTACAACCGAATGAGCAGTTCTTC
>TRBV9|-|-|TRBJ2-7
CASSVEAGPPYEQYF
TGTGCCAGCAGCGTAGAAGCGGGTCCCCCTTACGAGCAGTACTTC
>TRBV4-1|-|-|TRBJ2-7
CASSRTGRPYEQYF
TGCGCCAGCAGCCGAACAGGGAGGCCCTACGAGCAGTACTTC
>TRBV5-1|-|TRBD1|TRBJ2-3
CASSPPRQGGDTQYF
TGCGCCAGCAGCCCTCCACGACAGGGGGGAGATACGCAGTATTTT
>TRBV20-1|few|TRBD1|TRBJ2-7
CSARTGDRLYEQYF
TGCAGTGCTAGGACCGGGGACAGGCTCTACGAGCAGTACTTC
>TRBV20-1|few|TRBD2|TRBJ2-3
CSASLAGLSTDTQYF
TGCAGTGCTAGCCTAGCGGGCCTAAGCACAGATACGCAGTATTTT
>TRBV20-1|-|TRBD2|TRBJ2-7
CSVRASGLYEQYF
TGCAGTGTAAGGGCTAGCGGGTTGTACGAGCAGTACTTC
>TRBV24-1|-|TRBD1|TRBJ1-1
CATSDTVRTGGEAFF
TGTGCCACCAGTGATACTGTGAGGACAGGGGGTGAAGCTTTCTTT
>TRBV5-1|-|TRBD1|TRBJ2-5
CASRGTGDLETQYF
TGCGCCAGCAGGGGGACAGGGGATTTGGAGACCCAGTACTTC
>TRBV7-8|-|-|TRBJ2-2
CASSTSGTDTGELFF
TGTGCCAGCAGCACCTCCGGGACGGACACCGGGGAGCTGTTTTTT
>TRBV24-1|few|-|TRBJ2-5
CATSWGGETQYF
TGTGCCACCAGTTGGGGTGGCGAGACCCAGTACTTC
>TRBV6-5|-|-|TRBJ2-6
CASSYDSYSSGANVLTF
TGTGCCAGCAGTTACGACAGCTACTCCTCTGGGGCCAACGTCCTGACTTTC
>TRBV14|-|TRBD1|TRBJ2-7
CASSRWTGNYEQYF
TGTGCCAGCAGCCGATGGACAGGAAACTACGAGCAGTACTTC
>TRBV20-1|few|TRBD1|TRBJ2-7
CSARPPGTAGSYEQYF
TGCAGTGCTAGGCCACCCGGGACAGCCGGATCCTACGAGCAGTACTTC
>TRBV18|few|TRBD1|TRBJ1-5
CASSPDRGQPQHF
TGTGCCAGCTCACCGGACAGGGGTCAGCCCCAGCATTTT
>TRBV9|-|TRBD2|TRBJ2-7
CASSSREGGLWHEQYF
TGTGCCAGCAGCTCCCGGGAGGGGGGTTTGTGGCACGAGCAGTACTTC
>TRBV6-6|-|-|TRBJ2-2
CASSYSGGLTGELFF
TGTGCCAGCAGTTACTCCGGGGGTTTGACCGGGGAGCTGTTTTTT
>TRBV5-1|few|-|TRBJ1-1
CASSSALGENTEAFF
TGCGCCAGCAGCTCCGCCCTCGGGGAGAACACTGAAGCTTTCTTT
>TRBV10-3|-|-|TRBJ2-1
CAISEYRETSYNEQFF
TGTGCCATCAGTGAGTACCGGGAGACCTCCTACAATGAGCAGTTCTTC
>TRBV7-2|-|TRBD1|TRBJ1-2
CASRGRGRDVYGYTF
TGTGCCAGCAGGGGCAGGGGGCGAGACGTCTATGGCTACACCTTC
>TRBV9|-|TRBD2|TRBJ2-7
CASSVSSGVNYEQYF
TGTGCCAGCAGCGTAAGTAGCGGGGTTAACTACGAGCAGTACTTC
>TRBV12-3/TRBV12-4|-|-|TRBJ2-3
CASSLRGVHGTQYF
TGTGCCAGCAGTTTGAGGGGGGTACACGGCACGCAGTATTTT
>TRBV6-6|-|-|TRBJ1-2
CASSYSKGTYGYTF
TGTGCCAGCAGTTACTCGAAAGGGACCTATGGCTACACCTTC
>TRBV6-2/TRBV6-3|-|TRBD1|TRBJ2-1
CASTRQGPTYNEQFF
TGTGCCAGCACCCGACAGGGTCCTACCTACAATGAGCAGTTCTTC
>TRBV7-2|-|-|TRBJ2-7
CASSLRTAGAYEQYF
TGTGCCAGCAGCTTAAGGACAGCCGGAGCATACGAGCAGTACTTC
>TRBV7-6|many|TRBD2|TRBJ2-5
CASSLLAGGLLETQYF
TGTGCCAGCAGCTTACTAGCGGGAGGGCTTTTAGAGACCCAGTACTTC
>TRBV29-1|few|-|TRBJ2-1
CSVEEAAGAPKFF
TGCAGCGTTGAAGAGGCGGCAGGAGCCCCGAAGTTCTTC
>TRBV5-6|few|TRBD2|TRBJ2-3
CASSLVGTRTDTQYF
TGTGCCAGCAGCTTGGTGGGGACTAGGACAGATACGCAGTATTTT
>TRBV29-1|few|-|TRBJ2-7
CSVGDILPPYEQYF
TGCAGCGTGGGGGACATTCTTCCCCCCTACGAGCAGTACTTC
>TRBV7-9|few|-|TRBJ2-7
CASSPLDIYEQYF
TGTGCCAGCAGCCCGTTGGACATATACGAGCAGTACTTC